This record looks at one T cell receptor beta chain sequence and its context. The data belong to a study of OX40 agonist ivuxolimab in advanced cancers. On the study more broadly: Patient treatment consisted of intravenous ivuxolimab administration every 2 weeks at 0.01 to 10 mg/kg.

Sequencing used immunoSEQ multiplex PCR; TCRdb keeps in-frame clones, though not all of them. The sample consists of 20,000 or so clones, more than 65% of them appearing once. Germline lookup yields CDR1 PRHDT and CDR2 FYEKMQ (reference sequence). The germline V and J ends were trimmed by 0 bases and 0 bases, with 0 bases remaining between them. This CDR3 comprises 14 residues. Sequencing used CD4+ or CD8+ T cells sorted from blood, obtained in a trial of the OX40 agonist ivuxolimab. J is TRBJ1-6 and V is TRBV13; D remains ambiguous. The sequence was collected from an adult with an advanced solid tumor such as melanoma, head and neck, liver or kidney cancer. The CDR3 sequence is CASSLGSYNSPLHF. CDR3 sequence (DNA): TGTGCCAGCAGCTTAGGCTCCTATAATTCACCCCTCCACTTT.